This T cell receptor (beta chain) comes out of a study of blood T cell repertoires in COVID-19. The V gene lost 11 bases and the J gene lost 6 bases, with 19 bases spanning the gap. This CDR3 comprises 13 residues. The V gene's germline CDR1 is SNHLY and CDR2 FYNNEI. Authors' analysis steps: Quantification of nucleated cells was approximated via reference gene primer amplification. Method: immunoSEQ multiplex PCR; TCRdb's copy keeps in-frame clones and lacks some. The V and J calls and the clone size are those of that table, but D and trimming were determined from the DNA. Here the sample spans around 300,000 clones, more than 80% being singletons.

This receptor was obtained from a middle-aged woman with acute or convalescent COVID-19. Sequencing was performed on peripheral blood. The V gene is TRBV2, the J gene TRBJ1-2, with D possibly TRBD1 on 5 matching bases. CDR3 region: CAHVVGPRDGYTF. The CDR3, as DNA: TGTGCCCACGTTGTAGGCCCCAGGGATGGCTACACCTTC.